Reported below is one T cell receptor beta chain. The antigen is not known. This sample is drawn from a study of cytomegalovirus exposure and HLA in healthy donors. Points from the study as a whole: The study flagged some 170 TCR beta chains as cytomegalovirus-associated. The study had only CMV serostatus as immune exposure information.

Primers included in the PCR were 60 Vbeta and 13 Jbeta primers. Measured with immunoSEQ multiplex PCR; TCRdb has only the in-frame clones, and not every one. The sample holds some 190,000 clones, 82% seen once. Each of the donors was a healthy bone marrow donor. Though probably carrying unrecorded immune exposures, donors were nominally healthy at sampling. Germline CDR1 is SNHLY and CDR2 is FYNNEI. Trimming pared 4 bases from V and 1 base from J, leaving 11 bases between. CDR3 size: 15 residues. This receptor was obtained from a man aged 35 to 55 in good health and CMV-seronegative. The V call is TRBV2, the J call TRBJ2-4; a weak D match, TRBD1 (5 bases). The specimen was PBMCs. As DNA, the CDR3 is TGTGCCAGCAGTGGTCCTTCAGGGGCCAAAAACATTCAGTACTTC. Translating gives CASSGPSGAKNIQYF.